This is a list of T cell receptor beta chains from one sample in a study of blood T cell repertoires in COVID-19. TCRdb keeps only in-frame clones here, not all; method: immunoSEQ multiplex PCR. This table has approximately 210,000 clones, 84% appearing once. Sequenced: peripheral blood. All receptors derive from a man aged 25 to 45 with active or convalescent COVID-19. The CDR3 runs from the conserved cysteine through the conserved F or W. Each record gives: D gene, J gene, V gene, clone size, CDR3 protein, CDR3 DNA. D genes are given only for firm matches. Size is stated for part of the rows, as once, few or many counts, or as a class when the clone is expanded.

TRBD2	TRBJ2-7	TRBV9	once	CASSLSGNPTYEQYF	TGTGCCAGCAGCCTGAGCGGGAACCCGACCTACGAGCAGTACTTC
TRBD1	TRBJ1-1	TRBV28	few	CASTQRQGAMNTEAFF	TGTGCCAGCACCCAAAGACAGGGGGCTATGAACACTGAAGCTTTCTTT
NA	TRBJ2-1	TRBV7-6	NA	CASSDFRDNEQFF	TGTGCCAGCAGCGATTTCAGGGATAATGAGCAGTTCTTC
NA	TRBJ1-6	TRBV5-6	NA	CASSLLPTDNSPLHF	TGTGCCAGCAGCTTGTTACCTACCGATAATTCACCCCTCCACTTT
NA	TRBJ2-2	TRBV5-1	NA	CASSPGTDNTGELFF	TGCGCCAGCAGCCCAGGGACTGATAACACCGGGGAGCTGTTTTTT
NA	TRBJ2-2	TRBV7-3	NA	CASSPRGTGELFF	TGTGCCAGCAGCCCCAGGGGTACCGGGGAGCTGTTTTTT
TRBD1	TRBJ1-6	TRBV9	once	CASSIRDRGDSPLHF	TGTGCCAGCAGCATCCGGGACAGGGGAGATTCACCCCTCCACTTT
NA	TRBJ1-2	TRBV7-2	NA	CASSLVRTGDGYTF	TGTGCCAGCAGCTTAGTGCGTACGGGGGATGGCTACACCTTC
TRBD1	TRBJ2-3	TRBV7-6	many	CASSPGTGFNTDTQYF	TGTGCCAGCAGCCCCGGGACAGGGTTCAACACAGATACGCAGTATTTT
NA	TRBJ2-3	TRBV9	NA	CASSVGTRGTDTQYF	TGTGCCAGCAGCGTAGGTACTAGGGGCACAGATACGCAGTATTTT
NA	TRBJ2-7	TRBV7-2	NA	CASSFDRAYEQYF	TGTGCCAGCAGCTTCGACAGAGCCTACGAGCAGTACTTC
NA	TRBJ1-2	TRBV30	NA	CAWSVRGLNYGYTF	TGTGCCTGGAGTGTAAGGGGTCTCAACTATGGCTACACCTTC
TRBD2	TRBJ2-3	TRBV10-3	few	CAISERGATDTQYF	TGTGCCATCAGCGAGCGGGGGGCCACAGATACGCAGTATTTT
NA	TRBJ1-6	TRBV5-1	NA	CASSLGGGESPLHF	TGCGCCAGCAGCCTGGGCGGAGGGGAATCACCCCTCCACTTT
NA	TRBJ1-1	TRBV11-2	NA	CASSAGTGTHTEAFF	TGTGCCAGCAGCGCCGGAACAGGGACCCACACTGAAGCTTTCTTT
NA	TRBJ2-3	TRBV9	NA	CASSLSLRQSDTQYF	TGTGCCAGCAGCCTCTCCCTCCGTCAGTCAGATACGCAGTATTTT
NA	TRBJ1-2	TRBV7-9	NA	CASSRAGARYGYTF	TGTGCCAGCAGCAGGGCGGGGGCCCGCTATGGCTACACCTTC
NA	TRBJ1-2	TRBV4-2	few	CASNHWGGNGYTF	TGTGCCAGCAACCACTGGGGGGGCAATGGCTACACCTTC
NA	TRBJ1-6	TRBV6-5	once	CASSSRSSYNSPLHF	TGTGCCAGCAGTTCCAGAAGTTCCTATAATTCACCCCTCCACTTT
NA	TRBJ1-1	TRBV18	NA	CASSTNRDTEAFF	TGTGCCAGCTCTACCAACAGGGACACTGAAGCTTTCTTT
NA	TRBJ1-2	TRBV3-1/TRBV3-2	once	CASSQVLQFGGYTF	TGTGCCAGCAGCCAAGTTTTACAGTTCGGCGGCTACACCTTC
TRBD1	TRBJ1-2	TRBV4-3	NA	CASSPLGTGEAYGYTF	TGCGCCAGCAGCCCCCTCGGGACAGGGGAAGCCTATGGCTACACCTTC
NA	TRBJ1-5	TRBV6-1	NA	CASSEARLLPQHF	TGTGCCAGCAGTGAGGCTAGGTTGCTGCCCCAGCATTTT
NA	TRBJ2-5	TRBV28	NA	CASSLGGPFRAQYF	TGTGCCAGCAGTTTGGGGGGGCCTTTCAGAGCCCAGTACTTC
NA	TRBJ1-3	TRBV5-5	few	CASSYRESGNTIYF	TGTGCCAGCAGCTACAGGGAGTCTGGAAACACCATATATTTT
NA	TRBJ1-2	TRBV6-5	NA	CASSSDSFYGYTF	TGTGCCAGCAGTTCCGACAGTTTTTATGGCTACACCTTC
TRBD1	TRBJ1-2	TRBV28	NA	CASSWQGALGGGYTF	TGTGCCAGCAGTTGGCAGGGGGCCCTTGGAGGTGGCTACACCTTC
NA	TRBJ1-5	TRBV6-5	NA	CASSTTQGAQHF	TGTGCCAGCAGTACGACCCAAGGGGCCCAGCATTTT
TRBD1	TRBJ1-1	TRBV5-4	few	CASSLGGTGPNTEAFF	TGTGCCAGCAGCTTGGGCGGGACAGGACCGAACACTGAAGCTTTCTTT
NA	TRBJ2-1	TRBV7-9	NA	CASSSHRDSSYNEQFF	TGTGCCAGCAGCTCTCATCGGGACTCTTCCTACAATGAGCAGTTCTTC
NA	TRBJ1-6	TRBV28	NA	CASRGSQGIGSPLHF	TGTGCCAGCAGGGGCTCTCAGGGGATCGGTTCACCCCTCCACTTT
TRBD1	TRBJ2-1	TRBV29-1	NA	CSVEGDRGDEQFF	TGCAGCGTTGAAGGTGACAGGGGTGATGAGCAGTTCTTC
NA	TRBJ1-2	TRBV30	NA	CAWSVVQNYGYTF	TGTGCCTGGAGTGTTGTACAGAACTATGGCTACACCTTC
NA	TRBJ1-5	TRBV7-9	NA	CASSGGQSNQPQHF	TGTGCCAGCAGCGGAGGCCAGAGCAATCAGCCCCAGCATTTT
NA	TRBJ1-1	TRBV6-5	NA	CASSRGSEAFF	TGTGCCAGCAGTCGGGGGTCTGAAGCTTTCTTT
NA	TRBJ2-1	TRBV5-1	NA	CASSSTGYNEQFF	TGCGCCAGCAGCTCCACAGGGTACAATGAGCAGTTCTTC
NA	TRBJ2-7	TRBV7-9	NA	CASSFDDGEQYF	TGTGCCAGCAGCTTCGATGACGGGGAGCAGTACTTC
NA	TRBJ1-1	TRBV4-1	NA	CASQGGTEAFF	TGCGCCAGCCAGGGAGGGACTGAAGCTTTCTTT
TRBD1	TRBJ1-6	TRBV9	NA	CASSPRTGNSPLHF	TGTGCCAGCAGCCCCAGGACAGGGAATTCACCCCTCCACTTT
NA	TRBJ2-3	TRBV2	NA	CASSEAPMTGRDTQYF	TGTGCCAGCAGTGAAGCCCCGATGACTGGTAGAGATACGCAGTATTTT
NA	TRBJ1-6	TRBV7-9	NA	CASSGTTSSYNSPLHF	TGTGCCAGCAGCGGGACAACGAGCTCCTATAATTCACCCCTCCACTTT
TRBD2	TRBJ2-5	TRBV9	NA	CASSAGTSGGLQETQYF	TGTGCCAGCAGCGCCGGGACTAGCGGGGGGTTACAAGAGACCCAGTACTTC
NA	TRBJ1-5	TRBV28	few	CASSVADNSNQPQHF	TGTGCCAGCAGTGTGGCAGACAATAGCAATCAGCCCCAGCATTTT
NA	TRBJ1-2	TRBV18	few	CASSPPEALRGGYTF	TGTGCCAGCTCACCACCAGAAGCTCTCCGCGGTGGCTACACCTTC
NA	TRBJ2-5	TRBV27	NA	CASKTSYQETQYF	TGTGCCAGCAAAACTAGCTACCAAGAGACCCAGTACTTC
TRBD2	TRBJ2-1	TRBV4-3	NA	CASSQGASGDYNEQFF	TGCGCCAGCAGCCAAGGGGCTAGCGGGGACTACAATGAGCAGTTCTTC
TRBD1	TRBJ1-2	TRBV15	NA	CATSREAWTGNYGYTF	TGTGCCACCAGCAGAGAAGCCTGGACAGGGAACTATGGCTACACCTTC
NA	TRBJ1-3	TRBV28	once	CASSLSQGISGNTIYF	TGTGCCAGCAGTTTATCGCAGGGGATCTCTGGAAACACCATATATTTT
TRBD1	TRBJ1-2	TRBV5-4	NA	CASNLQGWHGYTF	TGTGCCAGCAACTTACAGGGGTGGCATGGCTACACCTTC